Below are 16 T cell receptor beta chains sequenced from a single sample in a study of siplizumab effects on memory and regulatory T cells. The protocol was immunoSEQ multiplex PCR, while the TCRdb copy is restricted to in-frame clones and leaves out a portion. The table has 110,000 or so clones, about 90% seen once. Input material: Tregs sorted from blood. All receptors come from a human donor in good health.

The count of this clone is one. This chain joins TRBV7-3 and TRBJ2-1, with 7 bases that match TRBD2. CDR3 length: 13 amino acids. Germline assignment: CDR1 SGHTA and CDR2 FQGTGA. Trimming at V came to 5 bases and at J to 7 bases, leaving 5 bases not matched to a gene. CDR3 region: CASSPPGGNEQFF. DNA of the CDR3: TGTGCCAGCAGCCCCCCCGGGGGGAATGAGCAGTTCTTC.

The chain has TRBV9 and TRBJ1-5; tentatively, D is TRBD1 (5 bases). The CDR3 totals 15 residues. Trimming left V 0 bases short and J 7 bases short, with 14 bases between. Germline lookup yields CDR1 SGDLS and CDR2 YYNGEE. CDR3 loop: CASSVGPRVAQPQHF. Here the CDR3 DNA reads TGTGCCAGCAGCGTAGGACCCAGGGTGGCCCAGCCCCAGCATTTT.

This chain connects TRBV6-6 to TRBJ1-2; TRBD1 might be the D (5 bases). Trimming stripped 7 bases from V and 0 bases from J, with 12 bases between. The CDR3 has 14 amino acids. The V gene's germline CDR1 is MNHNY and CDR2 SVGAGI (reference sequence). The CDR3 DNA is TGTGCCAGCACCCGCGGGGGGGCTAACTATGGCTACACCTTC. The encoded protein is CASTRGGANYGYTF.

This clone was detected once. This rearrangement joins TRBV2 to TRBJ1-1; TRBD1 matches at 12 bases. CDR1 is SNHLY and CDR2 is FYNNEI in the germline V gene. The CDR3 runs 16 residues. V shed 6 bases, J shed 0 bases, and the junction held 5 bases outside the gene matches. The CDR3 coding sequence is TGTGCCAGCAGAGCCGGGACAGGGGGCATGAACACTGAAGCTTTCTTT. As protein: CASRAGTGGMNTEAFF.

The V gene is TRBV6-6, the J gene TRBJ1-1, with D possibly matching TRBD1 (5 bases). Deletions cut 2 bases from V and 6 bases from J, with 13 bases between. Germline V lookup: CDR1 MNHNY, CDR2 SVGAGI (reference sequence). This CDR3 comprises 14 residues. The CDR3 DNA follows: TGTGCCAGCAGTTACAGGCAGGGTGGGTCTGAAGCTTTCTTT. Translated: CASSYRQGGSEAFF.

This clone has just one count. V gene TRBV6-5 combines with J gene TRBJ2-7; maybe TRBD1 (6 bases). Trimming left V 0 bases short and J 1 base short, with 7 bases between. CDR1 and CDR2 (germline): MNHEY, SVGAGI. The CDR3 consists of 14 residues. CDR3 sequence: CASSYSGQSYEQYF. The CDR3, as DNA: TGTGCCAGCAGTTACTCGGGACAATCCTACGAGCAGTACTTC.

The chain carries TRBV4-1 and TRBJ1-2; 7 bases agree with TRBD1. Germline trimming cut 5 bases from V and 6 bases from J; bases unmatched to any gene: 15. This CDR3 has 16 residues. Per the germline V gene, CDR1 is MGHRA and CDR2 is YSYEKL. Here the CDR3 reads CASSSLGDSLGHGYTF. Here the CDR3 DNA reads TGCGCCAGCAGCTCCCTAGGGGACAGCCTCGGGCATGGCTACACCTTC.

The chain couples TRBV5-8 to TRBJ2-1; no clear D gene. Germline V gives CDR1 SGHTS, CDR2 YDEGEE. Deletions cut 4 bases from V and 0 bases from J, with 14 bases between. The CDR3 is 16 amino acids. Here the CDR3 DNA reads TGTGCCAGCAGCCCACGACTGAGAAGCTCCTACAATGAGCAGTTCTTC. Residues: CASSPRLRSSYNEQFF.

The V and J genes are TRBV6-5 and TRBJ2-7; 8 bases fit TRBD1. Looked up from germline, CDR1 is MNHEY and CDR2 is SVGAGI. The CDR3 length is 14 residues. Germline trimming cut 6 bases from V and 2 bases from J; bases unmatched to any gene: 6. Here the CDR3 reads CASRRGQEAYEQYF. DNA of the CDR3: TGTGCCAGCAGAAGGGGACAGGAGGCCTACGAGCAGTACTTC.

Note on this clone: The junction does not match germline at one end; this may be a read error. The genes are TRBV7-7 and TRBJ2-2; 11 positions match TRBD2. The length of the CDR3 is 16 residues. Germline V gene sequence: CDR1 SSHAT, CDR2 FNYEAQ (reference sequence). CDR3 residues: CASSLLAGGNTGELFF. DNA for the CDR3: TGTGCTAGCAGCTTGCTAGCGGGAGGCAACACCGGGGAGCTGTTTTTT.

The V gene is TRBV5-1, the J gene TRBJ2-7; D is unresolved. V was trimmed by 3 bases and J by 4 bases, leaving 11 bases between them. The length of the CDR3 is 13 residues. The V gene's germline CDR1 is SGHRS and CDR2 YFSETQ. The CDR3 spells CASSSVYNYEQYF. The CDR3 nucleotides are TGCGCCAGCAGCTCCGTTTATAATTACGAGCAGTACTTC.

This clone was seen only once. The genes are TRBV7-6 and TRBJ2-7, with D maybe TRBD2 (5 bases). Germline assignment: CDR1 SGHVS and CDR2 FNYEAQ. The V end was cut by 0 bases, the J end by 7 bases, with 13 bases between. The CDR3 spans 14 residues. DNA of the CDR3: TGTGCCAGCAGCTTAGCTTATGGACTCGGAGAGCAGTACTTC. The encoded protein is CASSLAYGLGEQYF.

The V call is TRBV7-8, the J call TRBJ2-7; D might be TRBD2 (5 bases). Germline V gene data show CDR1 as SGHVS and CDR2 as FQNEAQ. The germline V and J ends were trimmed by 5 bases and 0 bases, with 14 bases remaining between them. The CDR3 extends over 15 amino acids. CDR3 sequence reads: CASSIRTGSSYEQYF. CDR3 DNA sequence: TGTGCCAGCAGCATACGAACTGGGAGCTCCTACGAGCAGTACTTC.

The chain joins TRBV5-5 to TRBJ2-1, with 12 bases that match TRBD1. Germline CDR1 SGHKS, CDR2 YYEKEE (reference sequence). The V gene end was trimmed by 4 bases and the J gene end by 8 bases; junction bases not matched to a gene: 7. This CDR3 has 15 amino acids. The CDR3 DNA reads TGTGCCAGCAGCCTCCGGGACAGGGGGCTAGATGAGCAGTTCTTC. It translates to CASSLRDRGLDEQFF.

This chain joins TRBV19 and TRBJ2-3; the match to TRBD2 covers 15 bases. The CDR3 runs 15 residues. V was pared by 10 bases and J by 3 bases, with 5 bases of the junction left unmatched. Germline CDR1 reads LNHDA; CDR2 reads SQIVND (reference sequence). Written as DNA, the CDR3 is TGTGCCACCCGGACTAGCGGGGGGGCAACAGATACGCAGTATTTT. Protein: CATRTSGGATDTQYF.

V is TRBV6-5 and J is TRBJ2-1; D ambiguous. This CDR3 is 14 amino acids long. Germline V lookup: CDR1 MNHEY, CDR2 SVGAGI. The V and J ends lost 6 bases and 6 bases respectively, with 15 bases between them. The CDR3 protein is CASRPVGQSNEQFF. The CDR3 nucleotides are TGTGCCAGCAGACCCGTCGGGCAGAGCAATGAGCAGTTCTTC.